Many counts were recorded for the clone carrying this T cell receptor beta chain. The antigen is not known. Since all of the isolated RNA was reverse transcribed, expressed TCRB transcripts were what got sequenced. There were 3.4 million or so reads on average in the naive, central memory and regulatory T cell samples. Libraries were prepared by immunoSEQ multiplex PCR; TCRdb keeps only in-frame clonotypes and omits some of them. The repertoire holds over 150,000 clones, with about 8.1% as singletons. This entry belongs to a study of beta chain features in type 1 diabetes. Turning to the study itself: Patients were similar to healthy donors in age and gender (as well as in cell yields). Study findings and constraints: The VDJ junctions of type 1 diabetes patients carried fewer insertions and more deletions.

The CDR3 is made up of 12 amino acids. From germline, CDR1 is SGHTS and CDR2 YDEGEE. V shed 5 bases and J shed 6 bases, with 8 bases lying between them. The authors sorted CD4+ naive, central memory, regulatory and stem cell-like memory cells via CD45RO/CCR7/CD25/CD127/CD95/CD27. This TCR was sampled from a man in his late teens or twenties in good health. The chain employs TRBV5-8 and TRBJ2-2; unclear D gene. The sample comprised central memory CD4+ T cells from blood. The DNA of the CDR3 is TGTGCCAGCAGGCCTCGCGCCGGGGAGCTGTTTTTT. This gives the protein CASRPRAGELFF. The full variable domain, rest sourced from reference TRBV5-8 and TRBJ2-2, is EAGVTQSPTHLIKTRGQQATLRCSPISGHTSVYWYQQALGLGLQFLLWYDEGEERNRGNFPPRFSGRQFPNYSSELNVNALELEDSALYLCASRPRAGELFFGEGSRLTVL.